The sequence of this TCR beta chain was determined in a study of patients and donors after allogeneic stem cell transplantation. At least ten counts were recorded for this clonotype. TCRdb re-called the RT-PCR reads through MiXCR, storing one row per CDR3 protein. The sample lists 900,000 to 1,000,000 distinct CDR3 sequences, more than 15% occurring once. Germline V gene sequence: CDR1 SGHRS, CDR2 YFSETQ. CDR3 length: 17 residues. V lost 4 bases to trimming and J lost 7 bases, with 21 bases between them. The TCR sequence derives from a human donor who was either an allogeneic HSCT recipient or a stem cell or donor lymphocyte infusion donor (not recorded which). It is not recorded whose cells these are; they may come from a transplant donor. Sequenced: blood, either unsorted or a sorted T cell fraction (not recorded which). The chain links TRBV5-1 to TRBJ1-6; no definite D call. In DNA form, the CDR3 reads TGCGCCAGCAGCCTCGCACGAACCGGGAACAACAATTCACCCCTCCACTTT. Residues: CASSLARTGNNNSPLHF.